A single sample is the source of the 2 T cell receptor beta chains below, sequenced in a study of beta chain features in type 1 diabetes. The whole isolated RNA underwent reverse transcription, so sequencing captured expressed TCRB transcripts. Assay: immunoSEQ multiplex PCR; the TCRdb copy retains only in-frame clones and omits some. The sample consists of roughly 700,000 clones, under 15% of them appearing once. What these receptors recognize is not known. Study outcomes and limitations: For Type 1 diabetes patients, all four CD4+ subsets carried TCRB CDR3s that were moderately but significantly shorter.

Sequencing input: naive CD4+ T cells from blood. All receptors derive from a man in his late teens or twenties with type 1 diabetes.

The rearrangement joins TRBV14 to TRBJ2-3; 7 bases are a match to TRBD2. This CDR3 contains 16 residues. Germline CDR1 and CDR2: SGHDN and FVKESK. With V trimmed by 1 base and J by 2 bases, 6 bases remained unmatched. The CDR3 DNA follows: TGTGCCAGCAGCCAAGTCCCCGGGGGGAACACAGATACGCAGTATTTT. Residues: CASSQVPGGNTDTQYF.

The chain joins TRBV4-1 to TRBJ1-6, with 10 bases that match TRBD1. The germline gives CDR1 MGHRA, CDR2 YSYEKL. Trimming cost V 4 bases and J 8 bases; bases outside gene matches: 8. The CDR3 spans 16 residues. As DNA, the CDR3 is TGCGCCAGCAGCCCGCCGACAGGGGGCACGGATTCACCCCTCCACTTT. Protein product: CASSPPTGGTDSPLHF.